This TCR beta chain is from a study of cytomegalovirus exposure and HLA in healthy donors. 60 Vbeta and 13 Jbeta primers were used in PCR. Study processing details: In a later analysis, of approximately 81 million unique beta chains, roughly 10 million appeared in at least two donors. TCRdb keeps only in-frame clones here, not all; method: immunoSEQ multiplex PCR. V and J calls and clone size are copied from that table; D and trimming were computed from the DNA. The repertoire includes roughly 150,000 clones, 78% of them detected once, and about 1.5% sits in the top ten. A few counts support this clone. The antigen is not known. The length of the CDR3 is 15 residues. CDR1 and CDR2 from the germline V gene are SGHTA and FQGNSA. J was trimmed by 4 bases and V by 4 bases; bases with no gene match: 4. Study observations and caveats: When a later analysis compared HLA-associated TCR beta chains with equally common others, the HLA-associated chains turned out to be more clonally expanded and to have lower generation probabilities. A later analysis reportedly found that, within productive TCRs, an Asian-associated ancestry cluster had fewer N-insertions than the mean observed across the roughly 670 donors.

The receptor was isolated from a male donor in good health and CMV-seronegative. Sequencing input: PBMCs. The chain has TRBV7-2 and TRBJ2-1; TRBD2 agrees at 10 bases. Here the CDR3 reads CASSSNSGGYNEQFF. The CDR3 bases are TGTGCCAGCAGCTCAAATAGCGGGGGGTACAATGAGCAGTTCTTC. Supplemented by reference TRBV7-2 and TRBJ2-1, the full variable domain reads GAGVSQSPSNKVTEKGKDVELRCDPISGHTALYWYRQSLGQGLEFLIYFQGNSAPDKSGLPSDRFSAERTGGSVSTLTIQRTQQEDSAVYLCASSSNSGGYNEQFFGPGTRLTVL.